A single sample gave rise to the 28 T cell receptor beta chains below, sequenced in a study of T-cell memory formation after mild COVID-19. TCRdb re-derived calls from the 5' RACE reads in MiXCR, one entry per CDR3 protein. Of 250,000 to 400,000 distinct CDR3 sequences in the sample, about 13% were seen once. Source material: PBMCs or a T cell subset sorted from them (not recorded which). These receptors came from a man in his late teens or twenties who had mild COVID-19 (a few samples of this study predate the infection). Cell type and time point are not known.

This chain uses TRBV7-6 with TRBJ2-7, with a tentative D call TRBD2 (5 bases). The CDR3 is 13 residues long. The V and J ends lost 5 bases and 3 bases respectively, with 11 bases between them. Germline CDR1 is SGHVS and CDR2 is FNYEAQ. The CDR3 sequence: CASSLGNHYEQYF. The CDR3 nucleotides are TGTGCCAGCAGCCTCGGGAACCACTACGAGCAGTACTTC.

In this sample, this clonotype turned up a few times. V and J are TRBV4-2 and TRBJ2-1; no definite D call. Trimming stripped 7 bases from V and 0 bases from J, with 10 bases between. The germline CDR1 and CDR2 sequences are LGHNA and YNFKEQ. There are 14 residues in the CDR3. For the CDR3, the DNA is TGTGCCAGCACCCAGCAGAGCTCCTACAATGAGCAGTTCTTC. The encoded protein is CASTQQSSYNEQFF.

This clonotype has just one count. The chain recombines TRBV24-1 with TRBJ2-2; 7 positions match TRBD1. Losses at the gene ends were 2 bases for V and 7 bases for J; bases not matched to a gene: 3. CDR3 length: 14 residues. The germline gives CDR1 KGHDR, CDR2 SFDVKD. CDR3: CATSDWQGVGELFF. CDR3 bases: TGTGCCACCAGTGATTGGCAGGGGGTCGGGGAGCTGTTTTTT.

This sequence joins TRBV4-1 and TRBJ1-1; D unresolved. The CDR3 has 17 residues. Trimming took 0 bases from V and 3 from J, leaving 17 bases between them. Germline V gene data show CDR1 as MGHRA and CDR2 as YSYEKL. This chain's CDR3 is CASSQDHFVRWHTEAFF. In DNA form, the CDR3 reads TGCGCCAGCAGCCAAGATCATTTCGTTCGGTGGCACACTGAAGCTTTCTTT.

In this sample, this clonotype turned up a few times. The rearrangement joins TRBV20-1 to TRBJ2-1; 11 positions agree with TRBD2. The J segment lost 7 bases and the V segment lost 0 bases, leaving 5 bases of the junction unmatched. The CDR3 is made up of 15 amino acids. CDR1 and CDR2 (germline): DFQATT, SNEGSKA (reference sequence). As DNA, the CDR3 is TGCAGTGCTAGAGATCTTAGCGGGGGGGCAAATGAGCAGTTCTTC. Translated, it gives CSARDLSGGANEQFF.

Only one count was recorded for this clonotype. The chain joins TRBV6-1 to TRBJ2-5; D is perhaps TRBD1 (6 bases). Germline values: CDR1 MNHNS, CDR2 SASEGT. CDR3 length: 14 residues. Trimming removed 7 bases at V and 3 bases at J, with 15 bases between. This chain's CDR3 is CASNNRVTKETQYF. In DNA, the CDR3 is TGTGCCAGCAATAACAGGGTTACGAAAGAGACCCAGTACTTC.

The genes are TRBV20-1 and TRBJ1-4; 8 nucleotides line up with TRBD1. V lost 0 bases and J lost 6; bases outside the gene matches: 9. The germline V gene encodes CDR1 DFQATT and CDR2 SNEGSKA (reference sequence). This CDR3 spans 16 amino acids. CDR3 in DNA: TGCAGTGCTAGAGATCCTGGGGCAGGGGGCCATGAAAAACTGTTTTTT. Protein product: CSARDPGAGGHEKLFF.

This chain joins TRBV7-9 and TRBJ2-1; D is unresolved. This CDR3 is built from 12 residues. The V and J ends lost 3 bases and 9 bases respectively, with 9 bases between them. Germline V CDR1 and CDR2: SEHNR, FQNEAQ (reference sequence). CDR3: CASSFKGGEQFF. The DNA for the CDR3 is TGTGCCAGCAGCTTTAAGGGTGGTGAGCAGTTCTTC.

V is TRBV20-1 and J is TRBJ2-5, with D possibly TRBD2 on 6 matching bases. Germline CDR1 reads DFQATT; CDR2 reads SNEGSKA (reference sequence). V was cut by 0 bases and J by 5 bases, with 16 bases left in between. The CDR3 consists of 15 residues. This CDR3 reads CSARDRSGEGETQYF. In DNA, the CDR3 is TGCAGTGCTAGAGATCGGTCGGGGGAAGGGGAGACCCAGTACTTC.

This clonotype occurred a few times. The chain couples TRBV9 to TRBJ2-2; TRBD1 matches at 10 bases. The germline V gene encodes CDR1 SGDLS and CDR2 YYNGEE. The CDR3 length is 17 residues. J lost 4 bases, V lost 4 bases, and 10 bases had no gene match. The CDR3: CASSKRQGAGSTGELFF. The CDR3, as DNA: TGTGCCAGCAGCAAACGACAGGGGGCGGGAAGCACCGGGGAGCTGTTTTTT. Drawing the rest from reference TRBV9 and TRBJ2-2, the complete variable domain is DSGVTQTPKHLITATGQRVTLRCSPRSGDLSVYWYQQSLDQGLQFLIQYYNGEERAKGNILERFSAQQFPDLHSELNLSSLELGDSALYFCASSKRQGAGSTGELFFGEGSRLTVL.

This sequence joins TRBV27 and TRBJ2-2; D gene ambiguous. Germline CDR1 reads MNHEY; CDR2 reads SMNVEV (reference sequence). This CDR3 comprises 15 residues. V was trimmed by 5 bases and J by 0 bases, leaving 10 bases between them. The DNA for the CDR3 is TGTGCCAGCAGTCCGGATCCCTCGAACACCGGGGAGCTGTTTTTT. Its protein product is CASSPDPSNTGELFF.

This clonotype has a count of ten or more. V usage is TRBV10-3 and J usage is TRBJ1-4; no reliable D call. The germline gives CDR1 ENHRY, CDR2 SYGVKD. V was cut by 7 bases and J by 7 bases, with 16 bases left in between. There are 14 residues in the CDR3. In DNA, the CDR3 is TGTGCCATCACCCAGCCTGTGGAGGGTGAAAAACTGTTTTTT. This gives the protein CAITQPVEGEKLFF.

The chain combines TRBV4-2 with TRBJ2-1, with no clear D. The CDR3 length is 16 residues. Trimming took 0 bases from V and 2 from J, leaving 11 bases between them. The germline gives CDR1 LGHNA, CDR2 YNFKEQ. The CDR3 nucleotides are TGTGCCAGCAGCCAAGATACCCAGGTCCCCTACAATGAGCAGTTCTTC. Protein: CASSQDTQVPYNEQFF.

CDR3 protein: CASSSGTGGGNEQFF. In DNA, the CDR3 is TGTGCCAGCAGTTCCGGGACAGGGGGAGGTAATGAGCAGTTCTTC. V is TRBV2 and J is TRBJ2-1, with 11 bases that match TRBD1. With V trimmed by 5 bases and J by 7 bases, 7 bases remained unmatched. This CDR3 spans 15 amino acids. In germline, CDR1 is SNHLY, CDR2 FYNNEI.

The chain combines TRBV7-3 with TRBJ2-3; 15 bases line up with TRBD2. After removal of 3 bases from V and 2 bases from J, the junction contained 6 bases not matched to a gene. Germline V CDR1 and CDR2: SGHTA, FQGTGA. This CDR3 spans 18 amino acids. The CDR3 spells CASSLGLAGGLFTDTQYF. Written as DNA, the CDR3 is TGTGCCAGCAGCTTGGGACTAGCGGGAGGCCTTTTCACAGATACGCAGTATTTT.

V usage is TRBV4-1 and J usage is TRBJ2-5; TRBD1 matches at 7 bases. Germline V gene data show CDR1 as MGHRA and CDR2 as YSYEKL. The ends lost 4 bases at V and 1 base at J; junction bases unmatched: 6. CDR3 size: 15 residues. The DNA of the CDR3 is TGCGCCAGCAGCCTATCGGGACAGTCCCAAGAGACCCAGTACTTC. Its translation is CASSLSGQSQETQYF.

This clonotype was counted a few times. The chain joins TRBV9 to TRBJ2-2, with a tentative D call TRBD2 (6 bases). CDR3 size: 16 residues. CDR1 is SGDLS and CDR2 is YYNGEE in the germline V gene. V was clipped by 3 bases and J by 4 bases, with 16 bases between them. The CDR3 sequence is CASSAPSFSGTGELFF. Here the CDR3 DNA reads TGTGCCAGCAGCGCTCCATCGTTTAGCGGCACCGGGGAGCTGTTTTTT.

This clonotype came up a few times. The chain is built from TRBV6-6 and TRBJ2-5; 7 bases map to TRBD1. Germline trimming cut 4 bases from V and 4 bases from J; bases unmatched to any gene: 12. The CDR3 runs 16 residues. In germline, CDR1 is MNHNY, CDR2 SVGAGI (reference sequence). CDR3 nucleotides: TGTGCCAGCAGTTTAAGGGGGCGGCCGCCCCGAGAGACCCAGTACTTC. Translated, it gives CASSLRGRPPRETQYF.

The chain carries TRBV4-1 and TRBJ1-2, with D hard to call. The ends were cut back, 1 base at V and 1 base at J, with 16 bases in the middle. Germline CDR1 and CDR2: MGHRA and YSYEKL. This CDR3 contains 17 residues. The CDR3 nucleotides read TGCGCCAGCAGCCAAGTCGAGCACATGGAGATTAACTATGGCTACACCTTC. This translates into CASSQVEHMEINYGYTF.

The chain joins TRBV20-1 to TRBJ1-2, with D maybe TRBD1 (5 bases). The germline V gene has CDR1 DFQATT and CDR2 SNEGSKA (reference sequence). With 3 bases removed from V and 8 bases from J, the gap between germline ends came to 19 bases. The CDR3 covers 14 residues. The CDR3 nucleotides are TGCAGTGCTAGTCCACAGAGAGGGGCGGAAGGCTACACCTTC. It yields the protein CSASPQRGAEGYTF.

This CDR3 is CAITREAGYEQYF. Here the CDR3 DNA reads TGTGCCATCACGAGAGAGGCGGGCTACGAGCAGTACTTC. The chain combines TRBV10-3 with TRBJ2-7; perhaps TRBD2 as D (5 bases). V was shortened by 7 bases and J by 3 bases, with 13 bases between the two germline ends. Germline CDR1 and CDR2: ENHRY and SYGVKD. The CDR3 loop spans 13 amino acids.

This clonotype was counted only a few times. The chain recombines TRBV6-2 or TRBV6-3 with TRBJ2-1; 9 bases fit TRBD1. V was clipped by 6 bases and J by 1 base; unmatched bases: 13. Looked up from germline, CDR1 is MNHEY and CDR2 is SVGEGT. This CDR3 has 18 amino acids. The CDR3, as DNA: TGTGCCAGCAGACACGAGGACAGGGGTTTTAGATCCTACAATGAGCAGTTCTTC. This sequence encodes CASRHEDRGFRSYNEQFF.

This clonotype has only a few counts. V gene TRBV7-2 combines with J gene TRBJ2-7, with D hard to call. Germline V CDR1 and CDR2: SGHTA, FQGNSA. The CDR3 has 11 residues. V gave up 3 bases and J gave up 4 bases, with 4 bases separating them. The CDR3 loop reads CASSFIYEQYF. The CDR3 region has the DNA TGTGCCAGCAGCTTTATATACGAGCAGTACTTC.

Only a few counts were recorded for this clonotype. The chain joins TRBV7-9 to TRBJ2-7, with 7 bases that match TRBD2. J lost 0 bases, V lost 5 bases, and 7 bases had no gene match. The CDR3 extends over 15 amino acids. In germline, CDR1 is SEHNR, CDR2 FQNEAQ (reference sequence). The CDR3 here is CASSMSGVLSYEQYV. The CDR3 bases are TGTGCCAGCAGCATGAGCGGGGTCCTCTCCTACGAGCAGTACGTC.

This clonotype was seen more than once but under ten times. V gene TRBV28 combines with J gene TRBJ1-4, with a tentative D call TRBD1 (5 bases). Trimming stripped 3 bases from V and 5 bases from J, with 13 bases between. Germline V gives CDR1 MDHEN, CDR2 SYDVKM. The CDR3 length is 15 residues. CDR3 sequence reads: CASSFPREGNEKLFF. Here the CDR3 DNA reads TGTGCCAGCAGTTTCCCGAGGGAGGGGAATGAAAAACTGTTTTTT.

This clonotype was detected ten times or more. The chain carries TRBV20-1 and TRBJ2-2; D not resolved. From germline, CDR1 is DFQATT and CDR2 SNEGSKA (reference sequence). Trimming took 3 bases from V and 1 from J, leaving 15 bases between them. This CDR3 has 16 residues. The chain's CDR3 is CSARQAGMMNTGELFF. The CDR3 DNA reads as TGCAGTGCTAGGCAGGCCGGTATGATGAACACCGGGGAGCTGTTTTTT.

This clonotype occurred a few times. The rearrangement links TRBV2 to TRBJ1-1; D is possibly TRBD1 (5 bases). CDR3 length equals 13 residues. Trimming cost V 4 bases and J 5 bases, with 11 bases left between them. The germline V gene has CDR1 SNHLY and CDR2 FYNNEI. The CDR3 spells CASSGGERTEAFF. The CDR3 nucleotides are TGTGCCAGCAGTGGGGGGGAAAGGACTGAAGCTTTCTTT. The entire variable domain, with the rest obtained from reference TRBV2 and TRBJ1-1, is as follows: EPEVTQTPSHQVTQMGQEVILRCVPISNHLYFYWYRQILGQKVEFLVSFYNNEISEKSEIFDDQFSVERPDGSNFTLKIRSTKLEDSAMYFCASSGGERTEAFFGQGTRLTVV.

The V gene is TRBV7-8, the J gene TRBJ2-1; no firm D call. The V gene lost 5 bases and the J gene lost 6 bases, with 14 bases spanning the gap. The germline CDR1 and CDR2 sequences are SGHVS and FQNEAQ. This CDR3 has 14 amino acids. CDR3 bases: TGTGCCAGCAGCCCCGTTCTATTCCCCAATGAGCAGTTCTTC. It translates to CASSPVLFPNEQFF.